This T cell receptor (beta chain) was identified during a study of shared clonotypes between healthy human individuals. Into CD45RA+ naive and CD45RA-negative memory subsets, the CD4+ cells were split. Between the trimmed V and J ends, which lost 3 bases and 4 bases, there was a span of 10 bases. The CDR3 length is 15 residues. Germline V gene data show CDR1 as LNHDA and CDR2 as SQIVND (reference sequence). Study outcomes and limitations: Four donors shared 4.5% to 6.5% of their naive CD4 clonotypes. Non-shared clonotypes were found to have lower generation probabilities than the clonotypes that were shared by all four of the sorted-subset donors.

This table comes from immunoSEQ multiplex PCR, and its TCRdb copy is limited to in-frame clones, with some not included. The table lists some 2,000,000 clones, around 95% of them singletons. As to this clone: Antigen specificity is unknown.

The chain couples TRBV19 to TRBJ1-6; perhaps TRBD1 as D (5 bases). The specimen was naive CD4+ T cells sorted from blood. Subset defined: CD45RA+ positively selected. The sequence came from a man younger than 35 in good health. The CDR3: CASSMGPGYNSPLHF. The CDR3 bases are TGTGCCAGTAGTATGGGACCCGGGTATAATTCACCCCTCCACTTT.